Described below is a single T cell receptor (beta chain) sequence and its context. There are 13 residues in the CDR3. V dropped 3 bases and J dropped 2; count of bases not matched to a gene: 0. Germline V CDR1 and CDR2: GTSNPN, SVGIG (reference sequence). This sample stems from a study of blood T cell repertoires in COVID-19. Across the whole study: PBMCs, B-cell-depleted T cells, or T cells were the source of the cDNA or gDNA that made up the material.

Authors' data handling: Using reference gene primer amplification, nucleated cell counts were estimated. Measured with immunoSEQ multiplex PCR; TCRdb has only the in-frame clones, and not every one. V and J calls plus clone size are reproduced from that table; the DNA served to infer D and trimming. In the table there are hundreds of thousands of clones, roughly 82% of which are singletons. The sequenced sample was peripheral blood. The chain carries TRBV30 and TRBJ1-4, with 7 bases that match TRBD1. The TCR sequence derives from a woman of 80 years or more with active or convalescent COVID-19. The CDR3 DNA sequence: TGTGCCTGGAGACAGGGGACTAATGAAAAACTGTTTTTT. This gives the protein CAWRQGTNEKLFF. The complete variable domain, with remaining parts taken from reference TRBV30 and TRBJ1-4, reads SQTIHQWPATLVQPVGSPLSLECTVEGTSNPNLYWYRQAAGRGLQLLFYSVGIGQISSEVPQNLSASRPQDRQFILSSKKLLLSDSGFYLCAWRQGTNEKLFFGSGTQLSVL.